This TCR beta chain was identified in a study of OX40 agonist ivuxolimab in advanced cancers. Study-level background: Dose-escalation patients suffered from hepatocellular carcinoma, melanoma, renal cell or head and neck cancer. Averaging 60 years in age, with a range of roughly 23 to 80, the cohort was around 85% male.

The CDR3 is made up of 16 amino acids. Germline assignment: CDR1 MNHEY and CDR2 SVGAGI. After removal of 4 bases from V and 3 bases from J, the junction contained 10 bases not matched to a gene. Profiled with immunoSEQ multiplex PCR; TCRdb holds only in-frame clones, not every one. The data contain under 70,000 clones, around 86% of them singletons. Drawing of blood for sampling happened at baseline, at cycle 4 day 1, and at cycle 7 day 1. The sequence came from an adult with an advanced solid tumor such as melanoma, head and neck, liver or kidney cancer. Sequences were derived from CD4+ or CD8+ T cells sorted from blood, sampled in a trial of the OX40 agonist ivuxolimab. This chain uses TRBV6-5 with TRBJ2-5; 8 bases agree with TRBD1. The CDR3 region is CASSSDGTGAEETQYF. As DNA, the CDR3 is TGTGCCAGCAGTTCCGACGGGACAGGAGCTGAAGAGACCCAGTACTTC.